This passage covers 29 T cell receptor beta chains from one sample sequenced in a study of T-cell memory formation after mild COVID-19. A single record per CDR3 protein comes from TCRdb applying MiXCR to the 5' RACE reads. The sample carries just over 200,000 distinct CDR3 sequences, 9.5% to 10% recorded once. The source material was PBMCs or a T cell subset sorted from them (not recorded which). These receptors were taken from a man between 18 and 35 years old who had mild COVID-19 (a few samples of this study predate the infection). Cell type and time point are not known.

This clonotype was detected a few times. The J gene is TRBJ1-2, the V gene TRBV5-1; D is unclear. The CDR3 is made up of 16 amino acids. Germline V gene data show CDR1 as SGHRS and CDR2 as YFSETQ. With 1 base removed from V and 9 bases from J, the gap between germline ends came to 22 bases. In DNA form, the CDR3 reads TGCGCCAGCAGCTTGATCCCGCACGGCGTCGGGGAGAGCTACACCTTC. Amino acids: CASSLIPHGVGESYTF. The full variable domain, in which reference TRBV5-1 and TRBJ1-2 provide the parts outside the CDR3, is KAGVTQTPRYLIKTRGQQVTLSCSPISGHRSVSWYQQTPGQGLQFLFEYFSETQRNKGNFPGRFSGRQFSNSRSEMNVSTLELGDSALYLCASSLIPHGVGESYTFGSGTRLTVV.

The chain carries TRBV12-3 or TRBV12-4 and TRBJ1-1; D remains ambiguous. Trimming shortened V by 3 bases and J by 5 bases, and 1 base separated the two germline ends. This CDR3 region has 10 residues. The DNA of the CDR3 is TGTGCCAGCAGTTTGACTGAAGCTTTCTTT. Translated: CASSLTEAFF.

The V and J genes are TRBV5-6 and TRBJ1-6; TRBD1 agrees at 11 bases. CDR1 is SGHDT, CDR2 YYEEEE, per germline. After removal of 4 bases from V and 9 bases from J, the junction contained 9 bases not matched to a gene. The CDR3 totals 16 residues. This CDR3 is CASSEPGTGGSSPLHF. The CDR3 DNA sequence: TGTGCCAGCAGCGAACCCGGGACAGGGGGTAGTTCACCCCTCCACTTT.

The chain couples TRBV24-1 to TRBJ2-5, with TRBD1 matching over 12 bases. This CDR3 spans 16 amino acids. V dropped 4 bases and J dropped 4; count of bases not matched to a gene: 6. From germline, CDR1 is KGHDR and CDR2 SFDVKD. CDR3 sequence: CATSETGTGGLETQYF. As DNA, the CDR3 is TGTGCCACCAGTGAGACCGGGACAGGGGGCTTAGAGACCCAGTACTTC.

This clonotype turned up a few times. The chain carries TRBV6-6 and TRBJ1-6; a possible D gene is TRBD1 (5 bases). Germline CDR1 is MNHNY and CDR2 is SVGAGI (reference sequence). V was pared by 2 bases and J by 13 bases, with 15 bases between. This CDR3 is built from 14 residues. CDR3 loop: CASSYGGSQGPLHF. In nucleotides, the CDR3 is TGTGCCAGCAGTTACGGGGGGAGTCAAGGCCCCCTCCACTTT.

This clonotype was counted ten times or more. The chain combines TRBV4-1 with TRBJ2-5; 10 bases agree with TRBD2. The CDR3 is made up of 16 amino acids. Germline lookup yields CDR1 MGHRA and CDR2 YSYEKL. The V segment lost 4 bases and the J segment 5 bases; nucleotides outside the gene matches: 10. This chain's CDR3 is CASSPRLAGAQETQYF. The CDR3 DNA reads as TGCGCCAGCAGCCCCCGGCTAGCGGGGGCCCAGGAGACCCAGTACTTC.

This clonotype was observed at least ten times. CDR3 amino acids: CASSQETSGNEQFF. The DNA for the CDR3 is TGTGCCAGCAGCCAGGAGACTAGCGGCAATGAGCAGTTCTTC. The rearrangement uses TRBV4-2 and TRBJ2-1; 9 nucleotides match TRBD2. The CDR3 covers 14 residues. Germline lookup yields CDR1 LGHNA and CDR2 YNFKEQ. The V segment lost 3 bases and the J segment 6 bases; nucleotides outside the gene matches: 3.

This clonotype was detected only a few times. V usage is TRBV28 and J usage is TRBJ2-7, with D possibly matching TRBD2 (6 bases). The germline V and J ends were trimmed by 1 base and 0 bases, with 13 bases remaining between them. The CDR3 contains 16 residues. Germline loops: CDR1 MDHEN, CDR2 SYDVKM. The CDR3 region has the DNA TGTGCCAGCAGTTTATCGGCCGGGGGTGCCTCCTACGAGCAGTACGTC. It codes for CASSLSAGGASYEQYV.

This clonotype has a count of ten or more. The chain couples TRBV5-1 to TRBJ2-2, with D uncertain. The germline V gene encodes CDR1 SGHRS and CDR2 YFSETQ. The CDR3 length is 16 residues. V lost 0 bases and J 1 base, leaving 10 bases between the germline ends. The chain's CDR3 is CASSLEGRRNTGELFF. DNA of the CDR3: TGCGCCAGCAGCTTGGAAGGCAGGAGGAACACCGGGGAGCTGTTTTTT. Full variable domain (remainder filled in from reference TRBV5-1 and TRBJ2-2): KAGVTQTPRYLIKTRGQQVTLSCSPISGHRSVSWYQQTPGQGLQFLFEYFSETQRNKGNFPGRFSGRQFSNSRSEMNVSTLELGDSALYLCASSLEGRRNTGELFFGEGSRLTVL.

At least ten counts were recorded for this clonotype. V and J are TRBV7-9 and TRBJ1-5, with 8 positions matching TRBD1. CDR3 size: 13 residues. Germline values: CDR1 SEHNR, CDR2 FQNEAQ (reference sequence). The trim removed 5 bases at V and 4 bases at J, leaving 1 base unmatched. CDR3 nucleotide sequence: TGTGCCAGCAGCCGACAGGGGAATCAGCCCCAGCATTTT. Translation gives CASSRQGNQPQHF.

This clonotype was observed a handful of times. V and J are TRBV6-6 and TRBJ2-6; D is possibly TRBD1 (5 bases). Trimming took 2 bases from V and 4 from J, leaving 12 bases between them. CDR3 length: 16 amino acids. CDR1 is MNHNY, CDR2 SVGAGI, per germline (reference sequence). The CDR3 reads CASSYHRGYGANVLTF. CDR3 in DNA: TGTGCCAGCAGTTACCATAGGGGCTACGGGGCCAACGTCCTGACTTTC.

The chain couples TRBV11-1 to TRBJ1-1; D gene ambiguous. In germline, CDR1 is SGHAT, CDR2 FQDESV (reference sequence). The CDR3 runs to 13 residues. Trimming left V 8 bases short and J 11 bases short, with 21 bases between. Here the CDR3 reads CASRSGTRHAAFF. The CDR3 DNA is TGTGCCAGCCGCTCGGGTACACGGCACGCGGCTTTCTTT.

The rearrangement joins TRBV5-1 to TRBJ1-1, with TRBD1 as a possible D gene (5 bases). From germline, CDR1 is SGHRS and CDR2 YFSETQ. Trimming took 0 bases from V and 6 from J, leaving 15 bases between them. The CDR3 is made up of 15 amino acids. The CDR3 DNA reads as TGCGCCAGCAGCTTGGGAGGGGCTAAAACCCCTGAAGCTTTCTTT. Protein product: CASSLGGAKTPEAFF.

The V call is TRBV12-3 or TRBV12-4, the J call TRBJ1-5; 8 nucleotides match TRBD1. CDR3 length equals 14 residues. With 3 bases clipped from V and 7 bases from J, the junction kept 5 bases outside the gene matches. CDR3 nucleotides: TGTGCCAGCAGTTTCGACAGGGGTTCGCAGCCCCAGCATTTT. It yields the protein CASSFDRGSQPQHF.

CDR3 DNA sequence: TGCGCCAGCAGCCAAGAGACAGCTCCTAGCACAGATACGCAGTATTTT. Residues: CASSQETAPSTDTQYF. This chain joins TRBV4-1 and TRBJ2-3; weak D call: TRBD1 (5 bases). Trimming took off 0 bases at V and 0 bases at J, with 10 bases between the two ends. This CDR3 region has 16 residues. From germline, CDR1 is MGHRA and CDR2 YSYEKL.

The chain has TRBV3-1 and TRBJ1-1; 7 nucleotides line up with TRBD1. Trimming cost V 2 bases and J 4 bases; bases outside gene matches: 4. The germline gives CDR1 LGHDT, CDR2 YNNKEL (reference sequence). The CDR3 loop spans 14 amino acids. DNA for the CDR3: TGTGCCAGCAGCCAACGACAGGGCGGCACTGAAGCTTTCTTT. Translated: CASSQRQGGTEAFF.

Notes on this clonotype: Since a much larger clone is just one base distant, this may be a read error. The chain joins TRBV7-9 to TRBJ1-5, with a possible D match to TRBD1 (6 bases). With 1 base removed from V and 2 bases from J, the gap between germline ends came to 6 bases. This CDR3 spans 14 amino acids. Germline CDR1 and CDR2: SEHNR and FQNEAQ (reference sequence). The CDR3 bases are TGTGCCAGCAGCTTAGGGACAGGCAATCAGCCCCAGCATTTT. The encoded protein is CASSLGTGNQPQHF.

The rearrangement joins TRBV6-5 to TRBJ1-1; no definite D call. Trimming removed 4 bases from V and 1 base from J, with 7 bases in between. CDR1 MNHEY and CDR2 SVGAGI come from the germline V gene. The CDR3 is 13 amino acids. The CDR3 coding sequence is TGTGCCAGCAGTTCCCTCCGGAACACTGAAGCTTTCTTT. Its protein is CASSSLRNTEAFF.

At least ten counts were recorded for this clonotype. The chain's CDR3 is CASSPGNVLLYSPLHF. DNA for the CDR3: TGTGCCAGCAGCCCCGGAAACGTCCTCTTATATTCACCCCTCCACTTT. V gene TRBV7-9 combines with J gene TRBJ1-6; unclear D gene. The V gene's germline CDR1 is SEHNR and CDR2 FQNEAQ (reference sequence). V was clipped by 5 bases and J by 8 bases, with 19 bases between them. CDR3 length: 16 amino acids.

At least ten counts were recorded for this clonotype. The chain combines TRBV5-6 with TRBJ1-1; 7 bases align to TRBD1. V shed 3 bases, J shed 11 bases, and the junction held 19 bases outside the gene matches. The CDR3 sequence is 16 residues long. CDR1 is SGHDT, CDR2 YYEEEE, per germline. The CDR3 spells CASSSSPQDRNVAAFF. As DNA, the CDR3 is TGTGCCAGCAGCTCGTCACCCCAGGACAGGAATGTTGCGGCTTTCTTT. The full variable domain, its missing parts supplied by reference TRBV5-6 and TRBJ1-1, is DAGVTQSPTHLIKTRGQQVTLRCSPKSGHDTVSWYQQALGQGPQFIFQYYEEEERQRGNFPDRFSGHQFPNYSSELNVNALLLGDSALYLCASSSSPQDRNVAAFFGQGTRLTVV.

The rearrangement uses TRBV11-2 and TRBJ2-7, with D tentatively TRBD1 or TRBD2 (6 bases each). Germline V lookup: CDR1 SGHAT, CDR2 FQNNGV. Trimming took 1 base from V and 5 from J, leaving 15 bases between them. CDR3 length equals 15 residues. The CDR3 spells CASSLVPGALNEQYF. The CDR3 DNA is TGTGCCAGCAGCTTAGTCCCGGGGGCCCTAAACGAGCAGTACTTC. Full variable domain (remainder filled in from reference TRBV11-2 and TRBJ2-7): EAGVAQSPRYKIIEKRQSVAFWCNPISGHATLYWYQQILGQGPKLLIQFQNNGVVDDSQLPKDRFSAERLKGVDSTLKIQPAKLEDSAVYLCASSLVPGALNEQYFGPGTRLTVT.

The chain carries TRBV7-9 and TRBJ1-6; D is possibly TRBD1 (5 bases). The CDR3 runs 12 residues. V gave up 10 bases and J gave up 7 bases, with 11 bases separating them. Germline V CDR1 and CDR2: SEHNR, FQNEAQ (reference sequence). This CDR3 is CAISGPNSPLHF. The CDR3 bases are TGTGCCATTTCAGGGCCAAATTCACCCCTCCACTTT.

This chain connects TRBV28 to TRBJ1-2; a possible D gene is TRBD1 (6 bases). Germline V gene data show CDR1 as MDHEN and CDR2 as SYDVKM. This CDR3 spans 14 amino acids. V lost 5 bases to trimming and J lost 4 bases, with 14 bases between them. The DNA for the CDR3 is TGTGCCAGCAGTGCCCCCGACAGGATCTATGGCTACACCTTC. Translation: CASSAPDRIYGYTF.

This clonotype was counted at least ten times. The V call is TRBV2, the J call TRBJ2-7; 10 bases map to TRBD2. Germline V gene data show CDR1 as SNHLY and CDR2 as FYNNEI. This CDR3 spans 14 amino acids. V lost 4 bases, J lost 2 bases, and 2 bases stayed unmatched. Here the CDR3 reads CASSVSGGTYEQYF. DNA of the CDR3: TGTGCCAGCAGTGTTAGCGGGGGGACCTACGAGCAGTACTTC.

The chain combines TRBV5-1 with TRBJ2-7; the match to TRBD1 covers 9 bases. The germline V gene encodes CDR1 SGHRS and CDR2 YFSETQ. The J segment lost 5 bases and the V segment lost 4 bases, leaving 13 bases of the junction unmatched. The CDR3 is 16 residues long. The CDR3 reads CASSRGQGLSVDEQYF. The CDR3 DNA follows: TGCGCCAGCAGCCGAGGACAGGGGTTATCGGTCGACGAGCAGTACTTC.

This clonotype was observed a few times. The genes are TRBV23-1 and TRBJ2-6; 7 bases align to TRBD2. TRBV23-1 is placed among ORFs of uncertain function. This CDR3 contains 19 residues. V was clipped by 4 bases and J by 4 bases; unmatched bases: 16. The DNA of the CDR3 is TGCGCCAGCAGTCGCGACGGGGGGAACTTAACTCTGGGGGCCAACGTCCTGACTTTC. Amino acids: CASSRDGGNLTLGANVLTF.

The chain joins TRBV6-1 to TRBJ2-4; possibly TRBD2 for D (6 bases). V was cut by 7 bases and J by 8 bases, with 21 bases left in between. Looked up from germline, CDR1 is MNHNS and CDR2 is SASEGT. There are 15 residues in the CDR3. CDR3 in DNA: TGTGCCAGCACGGGCCTCGGGAGACCGGGGGACATTCAGTACTTC. This gives the protein CASTGLGRPGDIQYF.

This clonotype was observed a handful of times. The chain recombines TRBV7-2 with TRBJ1-5; 7 bases are shared with TRBD1. The germline V gene encodes CDR1 SGHTA and CDR2 FQGNSA. The CDR3 consists of 16 residues. After removal of 4 bases from V and 5 bases from J, the junction contained 11 bases not matched to a gene. The chain's CDR3 is CASSSVPTGIDQPQHF. Written as DNA, the CDR3 is TGTGCCAGCAGCTCTGTTCCGACAGGGATCGATCAGCCCCAGCATTTT.

CDR3 DNA: TGTGCCAGCAGTTACTCGACAGGGCGGCCCACAGATACGCAGTATTTT. This translates into CASSYSTGRPTDTQYF. This chain connects TRBV6-5 to TRBJ2-3, with 7 bases matching TRBD1. Germline loops: CDR1 MNHEY, CDR2 SVGAGI. The CDR3 sequence is 16 residues long. V lost 0 bases to trimming and J lost 2 bases; unmatched junction nucleotides: 5.